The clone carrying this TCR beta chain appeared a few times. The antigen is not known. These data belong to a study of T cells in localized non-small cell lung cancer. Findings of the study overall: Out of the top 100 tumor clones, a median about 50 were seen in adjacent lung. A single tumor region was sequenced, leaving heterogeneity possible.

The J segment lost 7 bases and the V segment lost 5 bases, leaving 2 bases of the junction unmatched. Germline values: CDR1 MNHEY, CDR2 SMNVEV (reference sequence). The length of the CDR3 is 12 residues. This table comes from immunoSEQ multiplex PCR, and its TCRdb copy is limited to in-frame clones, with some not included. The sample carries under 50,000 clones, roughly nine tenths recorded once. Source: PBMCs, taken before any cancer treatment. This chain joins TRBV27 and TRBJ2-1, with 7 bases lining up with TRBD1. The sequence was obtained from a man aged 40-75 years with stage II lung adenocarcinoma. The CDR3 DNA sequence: TGTGCCAGCAGTGAACAGGGGAATGAGCAGTTCTTC. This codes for CASSEQGNEQFF.